These 28 T cell receptor beta chains were all obtained from the same sample, sequenced in a study of cytomegalovirus exposure and HLA in healthy donors. Primers: 60 Vbeta forward and 13 Jbeta reverse. Repertoires were generated with immunoSEQ multiplex PCR, while TCRdb's copy carries only in-frame clones and drops some. The sample carries 150,000 to 180,000 clones, under 85% recorded once. Sequencing was performed on PBMCs. The receptor source for this set is a man between 18 and 35 years old in good health and CMV-seronegative.

The chain carries TRBV27 and TRBJ1-2; D is perhaps TRBD1 (5 bases). The V gene's germline CDR1 is MNHEY and CDR2 SMNVEV (reference sequence). V was pared by 6 bases and J by 6 bases, with 14 bases between. The CDR3 is made up of 13 amino acids. The CDR3: CASRTWGGDGYTF. The DNA of the CDR3 is TGTGCCAGCAGGACATGGGGGGGGGATGGCTACACCTTC.

This clone was seen a single time. The chain links TRBV6-6 to TRBJ1-1, with D perhaps matching TRBD1 (5 bases). CDR1 and CDR2 (germline): MNHNY, SVGAGI (reference sequence). V was clipped by 5 bases and J by 7 bases, with 11 bases between them. The CDR3 loop spans 12 amino acids. The CDR3 sequence: CASSPDRLEAFF. The CDR3 DNA sequence: TGTGCCAGCAGTCCCGACAGACTTGAAGCTTTCTTT.

This clone has just one count. The rearrangement links TRBV2 to TRBJ1-3, with D possibly matching TRBD1 (5 bases). The CDR3 is made up of 18 amino acids. Germline CDR1 reads SNHLY; CDR2 reads FYNNEI. Deletions cut 5 bases from V and 0 bases from J, with 20 bases between. CDR3 bases: TGTGCCAGCAGTCACGACAGCACCCAACTCTCCTCTGGAAACACCATATATTTT. Protein product: CASSHDSTQLSSGNTIYF.

V and J are TRBV15 and TRBJ1-1; no definite D call. This CDR3 region has 15 residues. V was trimmed by 0 bases and J by 6 bases, leaving 14 bases between them. Germline V CDR1 and CDR2: LNHNV, YYDKDF (reference sequence). The CDR3 coding sequence is TGTGCCACCAGCAGAGACAACAGCGGAGCAGCTGAAGCTTTCTTT. Protein product: CATSRDNSGAAEAFF.

This clone has more than one count but fewer than ten. This chain joins TRBV2 and TRBJ2-5; maybe TRBD2 (7 bases). The germline V gene has CDR1 SNHLY and CDR2 FYNNEI. CDR3 length equals 17 residues. V was trimmed by 6 bases and J by 1 base, leaving 21 bases between them. The CDR3, as DNA: TGTGCCAGCAGCCTCGGCCGAGGGGGAGGGAGCCAAGAGACCCAGTACTTC. Its translation is CASSLGRGGGSQETQYF.

The chain carries TRBV9 and TRBJ2-2; D gene uncertain. This CDR3 is built from 15 residues. Germline V gene lookup returns CDR1 SGDLS and CDR2 YYNGEE. The V end lost 0 bases, the J end lost 3 bases, and 9 bases lay between the germline ends. The chain's CDR3 is CASSVALRDTGELFF. CDR3 DNA sequence: TGTGCCAGCAGCGTAGCTCTACGTGACACCGGGGAGCTGTTTTTT.

This clone was seen a few times. The CDR3: CASSSGTAPYNEQFF. Here the CDR3 DNA reads TGTGCCAGCAGCAGCGGGACGGCTCCCTACAATGAGCAGTTCTTC. V and J are TRBV2 and TRBJ2-1, with 7 positions matching TRBD2. The germline gives CDR1 SNHLY, CDR2 FYNNEI. With 6 bases clipped from V and 2 bases from J, the junction kept 7 bases outside the gene matches. The CDR3 runs to 15 residues.

With regard to this clone: One end of the junction varies from germline; a read error may be responsible. The rearrangement joins TRBV7-9 to TRBJ1-2; 7 bases align to TRBD1. The CDR3 has 15 amino acids. The germline V gene has CDR1 SEHNR and CDR2 FQNEAQ (reference sequence). This CDR3 reads CSSSHPGGPDYGYTF. DNA for the CDR3: TGTTCCAGCAGCCACCCAGGGGGACCGGACTATGGCTACACCTTC.

The chain employs TRBV6-5 and TRBJ1-1, with 9 bases matching TRBD1. This CDR3 has 14 residues. J gave up 5 bases and V 5 bases, and 6 bases lay outside the gene matches. CDR1 and CDR2 (germline): MNHEY, SVGAGI. The CDR3 nucleotides read TGTGCCAGCAGTCACAGGGGGCGGGGTACTGAAGCTTTCTTT. Translation gives CASSHRGRGTEAFF.

This clone was picked up one time. The rearrangement joins TRBV6-5 to TRBJ2-4; D not resolved. The CDR3 totals 12 residues. V lost 6 bases and J 8 bases, leaving 11 bases between the germline ends. The germline V gene has CDR1 MNHEY and CDR2 SVGAGI. CDR3: CASRSRVDIQYF. CDR3 DNA sequence: TGTGCCAGCAGGTCTCGAGTTGACATTCAGTACTTC.

CDR3 sequence reads: CASTNLLTNTGELFF. CDR3 nucleotide sequence: TGTGCCAGTACTAATTTACTCACGAACACCGGGGAGCTGTTTTTT. This chain connects TRBV19 to TRBJ2-2; D gene uncertain. This CDR3 has 15 residues. V was cut by 7 bases and J by 0 bases, with 12 bases left in between. The germline V gene has CDR1 LNHDA and CDR2 SQIVND (reference sequence).

The V gene is TRBV9, the J gene TRBJ1-3, with a possible D match to TRBD1 (5 bases). The germline V gene has CDR1 SGDLS and CDR2 YYNGEE. The CDR3 covers 15 residues. The V end lost 0 bases, the J end lost 2 bases, and 9 bases lay between the germline ends. CDR3 amino acids: CASSVGQRTGNTIYF. CDR3 coding DNA: TGTGCCAGCAGCGTAGGACAGCGTACTGGAAACACCATATATTTT.

V and J are TRBV2 and TRBJ2-4, with D possibly being TRBD2 (5 bases). Trimming removed 8 bases at V and 0 bases at J, with 14 bases between. Looked up from germline, CDR1 is SNHLY and CDR2 is FYNNEI. The CDR3 consists of 15 residues. As DNA, the CDR3 is TGTGCCAGCGCCCCCCCCGGGGTAGCCAAAAACATTCAGTACTTC. Translation gives CASAPPGVAKNIQYF.

This clone was seen just once. The rearrangement links TRBV6-5 to TRBJ2-3; TRBD2 is a possible D gene (7 bases). V was clipped by 10 bases and J by 4 bases, with 21 bases between them. Germline CDR1 MNHEY, CDR2 SVGAGI. The CDR3 spans 15 residues. CDR3: CATIKLAGAPDTQYF. CDR3 nucleotide sequence: TGTGCCACCATAAAGTTGGCGGGGGCCCCAGATACGCAGTATTTT.

The rearrangement links TRBV7-9 to TRBJ1-5, with D uncertain. Germline V gene data show CDR1 as SEHNR and CDR2 as FQNEAQ (reference sequence). The length of the CDR3 is 16 residues. Trimming took 1 base from V and 0 from J, leaving 10 bases between them. The CDR3 DNA sequence: TGTGCCAGCAGCTTAGGGCAGGCCTATAGCAATCAGCCCCAGCATTTT. It yields the protein CASSLGQAYSNQPQHF.

This clone was observed once. This chain connects TRBV6-1 to TRBJ2-7, with TRBD2 as a possible D gene (5 bases). Trimming stripped 0 bases from V and 5 bases from J, with 8 bases between. In germline, CDR1 is MNHNS, CDR2 SASEGT. This CDR3 is 13 amino acids long. The CDR3: CASSEAWRHEQYV. The CDR3 DNA reads as TGTGCCAGCAGTGAAGCGTGGAGGCACGAGCAGTACGTC.

The rearrangement joins TRBV7-9 to TRBJ1-4; tentatively, D is TRBD1 (5 bases). V was clipped by 4 bases and J by 3 bases, with 18 bases between them. CDR1 is SEHNR, CDR2 FQNEAQ, per germline (reference sequence). The CDR3 length is 17 residues. The CDR3 reads CASSSTIGGLSNEKLFF. DNA of the CDR3: TGTGCCAGCAGCTCTACGATCGGGGGTCTTTCTAATGAAAAACTGTTTTTT.

The chain is built from TRBV6-5 and TRBJ1-2; no reliable D call. Trimming left V 4 bases short and J 4 bases short, with 13 bases between. Germline lookup yields CDR1 MNHEY and CDR2 SVGAGI. This CDR3 has 14 amino acids. CDR3 in DNA: TGTGCCAGCAGTTCACCGGGATTGTCCTATGGCTACACCTTC. It translates to CASSSPGLSYGYTF.

This chain uses TRBV7-8 with TRBJ2-7, with 7 bases lining up with TRBD1. Germline V gene sequence: CDR1 SGHVS, CDR2 FQNEAQ. The CDR3 sequence is 14 residues long. The J segment lost 3 bases and the V segment lost 4 bases, leaving 6 bases of the junction unmatched. The CDR3 DNA follows: TGTGCCAGCAGCTGGTCGACAGGGAGCTACGAGCAGTACGTC. It is translated as CASSWSTGSYEQYV.

This rearrangement joins TRBV9 to TRBJ2-3; tentatively, D is TRBD2 (5 bases). CDR3 length: 17 amino acids. CDR1 is SGDLS, CDR2 YYNGEE, per germline. The V gene lost 4 bases and the J gene lost 0 bases, with 18 bases spanning the gap. CDR3 amino acids: CASSPSPGAASTDTQYF. The CDR3 coding sequence is TGTGCCAGCAGCCCCTCCCCTGGAGCGGCCAGCACAGATACGCAGTATTTT.

The chain employs TRBV28 and TRBJ2-5; D is ambiguous. The CDR3 contains 13 residues. With 6 bases removed from V and 2 bases from J, the gap between germline ends came to 10 bases. Germline values: CDR1 MDHEN, CDR2 SYDVKM. CDR3 nucleotides: TGTGCCAGCAGCGTACAGCAACAAGAGACCCAGTACTTC. Residues: CASSVQQQETQYF.

This chain joins TRBV9 and TRBJ2-3, with 14 bases lining up with TRBD2. After removal of 3 bases from V and 8 bases from J, the junction contained 8 bases not matched to a gene. CDR3 size: 16 residues. Germline CDR1 reads SGDLS; CDR2 reads YYNGEE. As DNA, the CDR3 is TGTGCCAGCAGCGAGGGGAAGGGACTAGCGGGGGCTACGCAGTATTTT. Protein product: CASSEGKGLAGATQYF.

The V gene is TRBV7-8, the J gene TRBJ2-1, with D possibly TRBD2 on 6 matching bases. CDR3 length equals 16 residues. Germline CDR1 SGHVS, CDR2 FQNEAQ. The V and J ends lost 0 bases and 8 bases respectively, with 17 bases between them. The chain's CDR3 is CASSLASGTYIDEQFF. In DNA, the CDR3 is TGTGCCAGCAGCTTAGCCTCCGGGACTTATATCGATGAGCAGTTCTTC.

For the CDR3, the DNA is TGTGCCAGTAGTCCGCGGGGAGGGATAGGCAATCAGCCCCAGCATTTT. As protein: CASSPRGGIGNQPQHF. The rearrangement links TRBV19 to TRBJ1-5; D not resolved. This CDR3 has 16 residues. The germline CDR1 and CDR2 sequences are LNHDA and SQIVND (reference sequence). V dropped 5 bases and J dropped 2 bases, with 16 bases sitting between them.

V is TRBV23-1 and J is TRBJ2-3; 11 bases match TRBD2. TRBV23-1 is treated as an ORF (open reading frame) with a function not yet certain. The CDR3 is 23 amino acids. Trimming removed 4 bases from V and 2 bases from J; junction bases left unmatched: 26. The CDR3 DNA reads as TGCGCCAGCAGTCCCCTGGTCCAGGGTTTAGCGGGGGGGATGAGTACACACACAGATACGCAGTATTTT. As protein: CASSPLVQGLAGGMSTHTDTQYF.

The rearrangement uses TRBV5-1 and TRBJ2-3; 12 bases align to TRBD1. Germline V gene sequence: CDR1 SGHRS, CDR2 YFSETQ. V shed 4 bases and J 6 bases; nucleotides not matched to a gene: 6. This CDR3 spans 15 amino acids. CDR3 protein: CASSKGQGAYDTQYF. The CDR3 DNA reads as TGCGCCAGCAGCAAGGGACAGGGGGCGTACGATACGCAGTATTTT. The full variable domain, completed using reference TRBV5-1 and TRBJ2-3, is KAGVTQTPRYLIKTRGQQVTLSCSPISGHRSVSWYQQTPGQGLQFLFEYFSETQRNKGNFPGRFSGRQFSNSRSEMNVSTLELGDSALYLCASSKGQGAYDTQYFGPGTRLTVL.

The chain carries TRBV27 and TRBJ2-7, with 9 positions matching TRBD1. CDR3 length: 12 residues. After removal of 5 bases from V and 6 bases from J, the junction contained 2 bases not matched to a gene. Germline V gene data show CDR1 as MNHEY and CDR2 as SMNVEV (reference sequence). The CDR3 sequence: CASSTTGGEQYF. CDR3 coding DNA: TGTGCCAGCAGTACGACAGGGGGCGAGCAGTACTTC.

V is TRBV5-4 and J is TRBJ1-1; TRBD1 might be the D (6 bases). This CDR3 has 14 amino acids. Trimming removed 7 bases at V and 1 base at J, with 14 bases between. Germline-derived CDR1 and CDR2 are SGHNT and YYREEE (reference sequence). In nucleotides, the CDR3 is TGTGCCAGCGCGGATGAGACAGGGAACACTGAAGCTTTCTTT. This sequence encodes CASADETGNTEAFF.